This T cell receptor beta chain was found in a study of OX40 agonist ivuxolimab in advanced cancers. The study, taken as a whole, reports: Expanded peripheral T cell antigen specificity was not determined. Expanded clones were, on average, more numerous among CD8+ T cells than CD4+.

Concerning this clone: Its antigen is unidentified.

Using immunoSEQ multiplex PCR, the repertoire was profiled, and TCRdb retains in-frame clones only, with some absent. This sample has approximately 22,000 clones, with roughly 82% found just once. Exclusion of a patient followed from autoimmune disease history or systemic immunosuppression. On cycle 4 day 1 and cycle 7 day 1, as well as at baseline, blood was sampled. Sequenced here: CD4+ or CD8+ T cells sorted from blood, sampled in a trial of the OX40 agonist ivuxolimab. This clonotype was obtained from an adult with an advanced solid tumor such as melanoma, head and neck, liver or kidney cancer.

This CDR3 is CASSVERFQETQYF. CDR3 in DNA: TGTGCCAGCAGCGTAGAGAGGTTCCAAGAGACCCAGTACTTC. V and J are TRBV7-9 and TRBJ2-5; D uncertain. V gave up 5 bases and J gave up 1 base, with 11 bases separating them. Germline V gives CDR1 SEHNR, CDR2 FQNEAQ (reference sequence). The CDR3 consists of 14 residues.